This is a list of T cell receptor beta chains from one sample in a study of T cells in Graves' hyperthyroidism and ophthalmopathy. Via MiXCR, TCRdb re-called the multiplex PCR reads, giving one row per CDR3 protein. The profile covers under 400,000 distinct CDR3 sequences, with about 14% appearing a single time and approximately 10% taken by the ten largest. Source material: blood. Every receptor here comes from a woman in her sixties or seventies with Graves' hyperthyroidism. Each CDR3 is given without its conserved first and last residue. A D gene is named only where the DNA matches it firmly.

V gene: TRBV2
D gene: TRBD1
J gene: TRBJ2-1
CDR3 protein: ASSGMDRGYNEQF

V gene: TRBV6-2/TRBV6-3
D gene: NA
J gene: TRBJ2-7
CDR3 protein: ASSYAGGSYEQY

V gene: TRBV29-1
D gene: NA
J gene: TRBJ1-1
CDR3 protein: SVEERVRFLEAF

V gene: TRBV29-1
D gene: TRBD2
J gene: TRBJ2-1
CDR3 protein: SVTGTSGSLGEQF

V gene: TRBV12-3/TRBV12-4
D gene: NA
J gene: TRBJ1-2
CDR3 protein: ASRQGANYGYT

V gene: TRBV10-2
D gene: NA
J gene: TRBJ2-7
CDR3 protein: ASSVGHEQY

V gene: TRBV6-5
D gene: TRBD2
J gene: TRBJ2-3
CDR3 protein: ASSYSGWGLAPDTQY

V gene: TRBV28
D gene: NA
J gene: TRBJ1-1
CDR3 protein: ASSAHGRNTEAF

V gene: TRBV6-5
D gene: TRBD1
J gene: TRBJ2-7
CDR3 protein: ASSYERQGAYEQY

V gene: TRBV5-1
D gene: NA
J gene: TRBJ1-1
CDR3 protein: ASSFPGENTEAF

V gene: TRBV9
D gene: NA
J gene: TRBJ2-7
CDR3 protein: ASSPSGRGEFRYEQY

V gene: TRBV9
D gene: NA
J gene: TRBJ1-6
CDR3 protein: ASSPPPEGRNSPLH

V gene: TRBV5-1
D gene: NA
J gene: TRBJ1-2
CDR3 protein: ASSPGHTYGYT

V gene: TRBV11-2
D gene: NA
J gene: TRBJ2-3
CDR3 protein: ASSPGVQGTDTQY

V gene: TRBV19
D gene: TRBD2
J gene: TRBJ2-1
CDR3 protein: ASRTGTRTPNEQF

V gene: TRBV24-1
D gene: NA
J gene: TRBJ2-2
CDR3 protein: ATSEVGRGGELF

V gene: TRBV19
D gene: NA
J gene: TRBJ2-7
CDR3 protein: ASSIGGDEQY